This TCR beta chain was found in a study of beta chain features in type 1 diabetes. Study details: Sorted cells from all samples, numbering about 99,000,000, were examined. Findings of the study overall: A PCR bias possibly favoring shorter templates would apply equally to patients and controls. Among patients with Type 1 diabetes, TCRB CDR3s were moderately but significantly shorter in every one of the four CD4+ subsets.

As for this clone: What it binds is unknown.

cDNA synthesis used the whole RNA isolate, giving expressed TCRB sequences. Data came from immunoSEQ multiplex PCR; TCRdb stores just in-frame clones and leaves some out. The sample lists 200,000 to 300,000 clones; more than 65% were seen once. The CDR3 extends over 14 amino acids. V trimming: 4 bases; J trimming: 4 bases; junction bases outside the gene matches: 4. Looked up from germline, CDR1 is SQVTM and CDR2 is ANQGSEA. Using CD45RO/CCR7/CD25/CD127/CD95/CD27, CD4+ naive, central memory, regulatory and stem cell-like memory cells were sorted. The clonotype originates from a man younger than 40 in good health. The chain joins TRBV29-1 to TRBJ2-1, with 10 bases identical to TRBD2. The sequencing input was naive CD4+ T cells from blood. CDR3 protein: CSVVTSGKYNEQFF. DNA for the CDR3: TGCAGCGTTGTTACTAGCGGGAAATACAATGAGCAGTTCTTC.